This T cell receptor beta chain originates from a study of Tregs in tolerant kidney transplant recipients (dated by TCRdb to 2018 to 2020). A note on the overall study: The study used TCRbeta sequencing to identify donor-specific regulatory T cells before combined kidney and bone marrow transplantation, then tracked those cells after transplant.

The transplants used related donors with nonmyeloablative bone marrow transplantation, and mixed chimerism in the human trials was transient. Thawed PBMCs were FACS-sorted into unstimulated Tregs (CD4+CD25+CD127-), CD4+ non-Tregs (CD4+CD25-), CD4 cells and CD8 cells. Patients were a few combined kidney and bone marrow transplant recipients from the ITN036ST trial, and only these trial subjects had samples available. Healthy control blood was separated into PBMCs by Ficoll density gradient and cryopreserved, and patient PBMCs were collected both before and after transplant. Of note for this clone: No antigen is known for it. There are no base qualities to consult, and no much larger clone falls within one base.

Germline trimming: 7 bases from V, 2 bases from J; junction bases outside gene matches: 5. CDR1 is given as SQVTM and CDR2 as ANQGSEA, both from the germline V gene. From the cysteine through the phenylalanine, the CDR3 covers 13 amino acids. The retained sequence is limited to the CDR3, 39 bases, with the frame set at the first base. General study outcomes and caveats: Biological reproducibility was not examined directly, but technical replication error appeared to be minimal. Donor-specific Treg expansion was found to exceed global Treg expansion in tolerant patients, suggesting antigen-driven rather than nonspecific expansion. Because the study included only a small number of patients, the results must be confirmed in larger populations and under other immunosuppression protocols. The most biologically relevant and donor-specific TCRbeta repertoire appeared to be identified by expanding Tregs with activated donor B cells. PCR primers changed over time for some patients, so nucleotide-level comparison across those patients' samples was not possible.

For TCRbeta CDR3 sequencing, genomic DNA was extracted from sorted cells using the QIAGEN DNeasy Blood and Tissue Kit. Through immunoSEQ, high-throughput TCRbeta CDR3 sequencing was done commercially, including PCR amplification with internal controls and bias correction. In the authors' own workflow: A unique productive TCRbeta sequence was defined by the CDR3 nucleotide sequence when primers matched, and otherwise by the CDR3 amino acid sequence together with the Vbeta and Jbeta genes. As a correction for sorting error, sequences shared between sorted populations at a frequency ratio of 2:1 or less were discarded, and the remaining shared sequences were assigned to the higher population. A sequence was defined as donor-reactive if the sequence was expanded at least 5-fold in CFSE-low cells compared with unstimulated cells and had a frequency of at least 0.01% in CFSE-low cells. Jensen-Shannon divergence calculated on the top 100 TCRbeta sequences ranked by frequency was used to measure repertoire divergence. For samples with multiple sequencing runs, sorting error was corrected separately for each run before the runs were pooled. TCRdb limited this immuneACCESS table to in-frame rearrangements with V and J called. A share of clones is missing; checked studies link under half to unresolved V genes, and the rest is unexplained. V and J calls and clone size are those listed in that table; D and trimming were worked out from the DNA. This sample is represented by over 70,000 clones; around 90% of them were singletons. The ten largest clones represent roughly 1.5% of the sample.

Sequencing was performed on CD4+ T cells from blood (PBMCs), taken 24 months after the transplant. The TCR was taken from a human patient who received a combined kidney and bone marrow transplant. Following a transplant, some T lymphocytes may have been derived from the graft donor. In this chain, TRBV29-1 is recombined with TRBJ2-7; 10 bases in between match TRBD2. CDR3 reads: CSGSSGSTYEQYF. Here is the DNA: TGCAGCGGGTCTAGCGGGAGCACCTACGAGCAGTACTTC.